One and the same sample provided the 30 T cell receptor beta chains below, sequenced in a study of T cells in Graves' hyperthyroidism and ophthalmopathy. Using RNA transcripts as the source, TCR beta CDR3 regions were amplified. Initially, a first-round RT-PCR of the TCR CDR3 employed the HTBI primer set. TCRdb redid the calling of the multiplex PCR reads with MiXCR, one entry per CDR3 protein. Seen here are 250,000 or so distinct CDR3 sequences, 13% to 15% observed once, and the top ten hold 30%. The specimen was blood. The receptors originated from a woman in her fifties or sixties with Graves' hyperthyroidism that later progressed to Graves' ophthalmopathy.

This clonotype occurred many times. The rearrangement links TRBV28 to TRBJ2-7, with 9 positions matching TRBD1. This CDR3 region has 12 residues. With V trimmed by 6 bases and J by 3 bases, 0 bases remained unmatched. Germline values: CDR1 MDHEN, CDR2 SYDVKM. This CDR3 is CASRTGGYEQYF. The DNA of the CDR3 is TGTGCCAGCAGGACAGGGGGCTACGAGCAGTACTTC.

This clonotype occurred a few times. The V and J genes are TRBV6-1 and TRBJ1-2, with 7 bases that match TRBD1. V shed 6 bases and J 5 bases; nucleotides not matched to a gene: 12. This CDR3 is 15 amino acids long. CDR1 is MNHNS and CDR2 is SASEGT in the germline V gene. CDR3 loop: CASRSGTEVPYGYTF. For the CDR3, the DNA is TGTGCCAGCAGGTCCGGGACAGAGGTACCTTATGGCTACACCTTC.

The V gene is TRBV5-1, the J gene TRBJ1-6; tentatively, D is TRBD1 (5 bases). Germline values: CDR1 SGHRS, CDR2 YFSETQ. The CDR3 contains 15 residues. V lost 0 bases, J lost 7 bases, and 11 bases lay in between. The CDR3 DNA follows: TGCGCCAGCAGCTTGGGGAGGGGAGAGAATTCACCCCTCCACTTT. This codes for CASSLGRGENSPLHF.

In regard to this clonotype: A much larger clone differs by one base, so this may be a read error. The chain carries TRBV5-1 and TRBJ2-2; D remains ambiguous. The germline V gene encodes CDR1 SGHRS and CDR2 YFSETQ. The CDR3 contains 13 residues. V lost 7 bases, J lost 1 base, and 8 bases lay in between. CDR3 sequence: CASAPRNTGELFF. The DNA of the CDR3 is TGCGCCAGCGCTCCCCGGAACACCGGGGAGCTGTTTTTT.

V usage is TRBV24-1 and J usage is TRBJ2-2, with 11 positions matching TRBD2. Germline assignment: CDR1 KGHDR and CDR2 SFDVKD. This CDR3 region has 15 residues. V trimming: 4 bases; J trimming: 9 bases; junction bases outside the gene matches: 6. CDR3 nucleotides: TGTGCCACCAGTGACCGACTAGCGGGAACAAGGGAGCTGTTTTTT. Its translation is CATSDRLAGTRELFF.

Ten or more counts support this clonotype. V usage is TRBV28 and J usage is TRBJ2-7; either TRBD1 or TRBD2 may supply D (5 bases each). The CDR3 consists of 15 residues. V lost 2 bases, J lost 0 bases, and 11 bases lay in between. From germline, CDR1 is MDHEN and CDR2 SYDVKM. CDR3 protein: CASSLGTGLSYEQYF. The CDR3, as DNA: TGTGCCAGCAGTTTAGGGACCGGTCTCTCCTACGAGCAGTACTTC.

This clonotype has ten or more counts. The V and J genes are TRBV28 and TRBJ1-5, with unresolved D. V was shortened by 8 bases and J by 1 base, with 3 bases between the two germline ends. Germline V lookup: CDR1 MDHEN, CDR2 SYDVKM. This CDR3 is built from 11 residues. CDR3 bases: TGTGCCAGCCGGAGCAATCAGCCCCAGCATTTT. Its translation is CASRSNQPQHF.

The gene calls are TRBV6-1 and TRBJ2-7; no clear D gene. The germline V gene has CDR1 MNHNS and CDR2 SASEGT. This CDR3 comprises 13 residues. Trimming left V 6 bases short and J 4 bases short, with 13 bases between. CDR3 DNA sequence: TGTGCCAGCAGGCCCCAAGGTGGTTACGAGCAGTACTTC. Encoded protein: CASRPQGGYEQYF.

The chain uses TRBV19 and TRBJ1-2; 7 nucleotides agree with TRBD1. Germline V gene lookup returns CDR1 LNHDA and CDR2 SQIVND (reference sequence). The CDR3 contains 15 residues. J was trimmed by 0 bases and V by 4 bases; bases with no gene match: 5. The CDR3 sequence: CASSTRQGANYGYTF. CDR3 in DNA: TGTGCCAGTAGTACTCGACAGGGAGCTAACTATGGCTACACCTTC.

This clonotype came up many times. This chain connects TRBV5-4 to TRBJ2-3; D not resolved. Deletions cut 4 bases from V and 6 bases from J, with 9 bases between. Per the germline V gene, CDR1 is SGHNT and CDR2 is YYREEE (reference sequence). This CDR3 contains 12 residues. In DNA form, the CDR3 reads TGTGCCAGCAGCCCGAGGTCGGATACGCAGTATTTT. Its translation is CASSPRSDTQYF.

V gene TRBV25-1 combines with J gene TRBJ2-5; D is possibly TRBD1 (6 bases). The CDR3 totals 13 residues. The V end was cut by 10 bases, the J end by 5 bases, with 17 bases between. The germline gives CDR1 MGHDK, CDR2 SYGVNS. The CDR3 protein is CATTRGISETQYF. For the CDR3, the DNA is TGTGCCACCACGAGGGGGATTAGCGAGACCCAGTACTTC.

This clonotype was counted a few times. A much larger clone lies one base from this, so it may be a read error. V gene TRBV18 combines with J gene TRBJ1-1; tentatively, D is TRBD1 (5 bases). The CDR3 is made up of 14 amino acids. Germline-derived CDR1 and CDR2 are KGHSH and LQKENI. V was pared by 6 bases and J by 0 bases, with 11 bases between. The CDR3 coding sequence is TGTGCCAGCTCGGCGGGGGTCGTGAACACTGAAGCTTTCTTT. It is translated as CASSAGVVNTEAFF.

The table lists this clonotype with a few counts. V is TRBV4-2 and J is TRBJ2-3; D is possibly TRBD1 or TRBD2 (5 bases each). Germline V gene data show CDR1 as LGHNA and CDR2 as YNFKEQ. V was trimmed by 0 bases and J by 10 bases, leaving 11 bases between them. The CDR3 is made up of 13 amino acids. The CDR3 DNA is TGTGCCAGCAGCCAAGAAGGGGAGTCTGCGCAGTATTTT. It encodes CASSQEGESAQYF.

This clonotype was seen many times. The chain recombines TRBV18 with TRBJ1-3, with a weak D call TRBD1 (5 bases). The CDR3 covers 14 residues. CDR1 is KGHSH and CDR2 is LQKENI in the germline V gene. V lost 6 bases, J lost 8 bases, and 17 bases lay in between. The CDR3 DNA follows: TGTGCCAGCTCGGCCGGGACCGGAGGGGACACCATATATTTT. Encoded protein: CASSAGTGGDTIYF.

This clonotype was observed at least ten times. The J gene is TRBJ2-7, the V gene TRBV2, with 10 bases that match TRBD2. Germline CDR1 and CDR2: SNHLY and FYNNEI. The CDR3 has 15 amino acids. Trimming removed 6 bases from V and 5 bases from J; junction bases left unmatched: 10. The CDR3 coding sequence is TGTGCCAGCAGACCGGGACTAGCGTTTTTCGACGAGCAGTACTTC. This codes for CASRPGLAFFDEQYF.

This clonotype showed up many times. The chain joins TRBV30 to TRBJ1-1; no reliable D call. Germline V gene sequence: CDR1 GTSNPN, CDR2 SVGIG (reference sequence). Trimming shortened V by 0 bases and J by 11 bases, and 10 bases separated the two germline ends. This CDR3 comprises 11 residues. In nucleotides, the CDR3 is TGTGCCTGGAGTGTGGAACTACGGGCTTTCTTT. Translating it yields CAWSVELRAFF.

This clonotype was seen a few times. This chain links TRBV5-1 with TRBJ2-5; perhaps TRBD2 as D (5 bases). Germline V gives CDR1 SGHRS, CDR2 YFSETQ. There are 14 residues in the CDR3. Trimming left V 5 bases short and J 5 bases short, with 16 bases between. The CDR3 nucleotides are TGCGCCAGCAGTCCGGAGGTGGAAGGGGAGACCCAGTACTTC. Its protein is CASSPEVEGETQYF.

This clonotype was seen repeatedly, ten times or more. V usage is TRBV5-1 and J usage is TRBJ1-1, with D perhaps TRBD1 (6 bases). The germline V gene encodes CDR1 SGHRS and CDR2 YFSETQ. This CDR3 comprises 14 residues. Trimming pared 4 bases from V and 1 base from J, leaving 11 bases between. The CDR3 DNA follows: TGCGCCAGCAGCGGCGGACAGCCGAACACTGAAGCTTTCTTT. It translates to CASSGGQPNTEAFF.

This clonotype was found many times. This chain uses TRBV11-3 with TRBJ2-3; D unresolved. This CDR3 region has 16 residues. The germline V and J ends were trimmed by 4 bases and 0 bases, with 14 bases remaining between them. In germline, CDR1 is SGHNT, CDR2 YENEEA. The CDR3 sequence is CASSSSGAISTDTQYF. The CDR3 bases are TGTGCCAGCAGCTCGTCAGGTGCCATTAGCACAGATACGCAGTATTTT.

This clonotype showed up many times. The rearrangement links TRBV6-1 to TRBJ1-2; 9 nucleotides agree with TRBD1. This CDR3 is 15 amino acids long. CDR1 is MNHNS and CDR2 is SASEGT in the germline V gene. V lost 5 bases to trimming and J lost 2 bases; unmatched junction nucleotides: 6. The CDR3 protein is CASSSDRGYNYGYTF. The CDR3 DNA sequence: TGTGCCAGCAGTAGCGACAGGGGGTACAACTATGGCTACACCTTC.

V gene TRBV12-3 or TRBV12-4 combines with J gene TRBJ1-4; TRBD1 matches 9 bases. The CDR3 is made up of 15 amino acids. J gave up 8 bases and V 4 bases, and 8 bases lay outside the gene matches. The CDR3 sequence is CASSSPGTGREKLFF. CDR3 sequence (DNA): TGTGCCAGCAGTTCTCCCGGGACAGGGAGGGAAAAACTGTTTTTT.

This clonotype was observed many times. V and J are TRBV3-1 and TRBJ2-7; tentatively, D is TRBD1 or TRBD2 (5 bases each). The CDR3 spans 14 residues. Germline CDR1 reads LGHDT; CDR2 reads YNNKEL (reference sequence). The V end was cut by 1 base, the J end by 2 bases, with 9 bases between. The CDR3 protein is CASSQVGVPYEQYF. Written as DNA, the CDR3 is TGTGCCAGCAGCCAAGTGGGGGTCCCCTACGAGCAGTACTTC.

The chain recombines TRBV6-4 with TRBJ2-3, with 12 bases matching TRBD2. V lost 6 bases to trimming and J lost 4 bases; unmatched junction nucleotides: 8. CDR1 is MRHNA, CDR2 SNTAGT, per germline. The CDR3 totals 16 residues. CDR3: CASSQTSGRPADTQYF. CDR3 DNA: TGTGCCAGCAGCCAGACTAGCGGGAGACCGGCAGATACGCAGTATTTT.

This clonotype was recorded at least ten times. This chain connects TRBV7-8 to TRBJ2-7; 7 bases match TRBD1. The CDR3 is made up of 20 amino acids. Germline-derived CDR1 and CDR2 are SGHVS and FQNEAQ. The V gene end was trimmed by 3 bases and the J gene end by 2 bases; junction bases not matched to a gene: 22. As DNA, the CDR3 is TGTGCCAGCAGCTTGGGAACCGGGACAGCGAGGGCGTCCCTCACCTACGAGCAGTACTTC. Its translation is CASSLGTGTARASLTYEQYF. Supplemented by reference TRBV7-8 and TRBJ2-7, the full variable domain reads GAGVSQSPRYKVAKRGQDVALRCDPISGHVSLFWYQQALGQGPEFLTYFQNEAQLDKSGLPSDRFFAERPEGSVSTLKIQRTQQEDSAVYLCASSLGTGTARASLTYEQYFGPGTRLTVT.

In its sample, this clonotype was seen many times. The chain carries TRBV6-1 and TRBJ2-5; D not resolved. Germline CDR1 is MNHNS and CDR2 is SASEGT. The CDR3 loop spans 16 amino acids. V shed 1 base and J shed 1 base, with 13 bases lying between them. The CDR3 nucleotides are TGTGCCAGCAGTGAAGGAACCACAAATCCCCAAGAGACCCAGTACTTC. Translation gives CASSEGTTNPQETQYF.

Many counts were recorded for this clonotype. The chain recombines TRBV30 with TRBJ2-7; maybe TRBD1 (6 bases). The V gene's germline CDR1 is GTSNPN and CDR2 SVGIG (reference sequence). Trimming pared 4 bases from V and 2 bases from J, leaving 9 bases between. This CDR3 has 12 amino acids. CDR3 in amino acids: CAWNRDPYEQYF. CDR3 nucleotides: TGTGCCTGGAACAGGGATCCCTACGAGCAGTACTTC. The full variable domain, completed using reference TRBV30 and TRBJ2-7, is SQTIHQWPATLVQPVGSPLSLECTVEGTSNPNLYWYRQAAGRGLQLLFYSVGIGQISSEVPQNLSASRPQDRQFILSSKKLLLSDSGFYLCAWNRDPYEQYFGPGTRLTVT.

This clonotype showed up many times. The chain is built from TRBV20-1 and TRBJ1-2; D is unresolved. The V gene's germline CDR1 is DFQATT and CDR2 SNEGSKA (reference sequence). The CDR3 has 14 amino acids. V was pared by 4 bases and J by 1 base, with 13 bases between. CDR3 DNA: TGCAGTGCTAAAGAACGTCGTGATAACTATGGCTACACCTTC. It specifies CSAKERRDNYGYTF.

This clonotype was seen many times. The CDR3 region has the DNA TGCAGTGCTAGAGATTTGGGGGCTGGGGCCAACGTCCTGACTTTC. It translates to CSARDLGAGANVLTF. This sequence joins TRBV20-1 and TRBJ2-6, with D possibly called TRBD1 or TRBD2 (5 bases each). CDR1 and CDR2 from the germline V gene are DFQATT and SNEGSKA (reference sequence). V dropped 0 bases and J dropped 2 bases, with 8 bases sitting between them. The CDR3 spans 15 residues.

V gene TRBV20-1 combines with J gene TRBJ1-1; D remains unclear. The CDR3 runs 12 residues. Germline lookup yields CDR1 DFQATT and CDR2 SNEGSKA (reference sequence). V lost 5 bases, J lost 2 bases, and 9 bases lay in between. The CDR3: CSAPPANTEAFF. The CDR3 DNA follows: TGCAGTGCTCCACCGGCCAACACTGAAGCTTTCTTT.

The V call is TRBV27, the J call TRBJ2-7; TRBD1 agrees at 7 bases. Losses at the gene ends were 3 bases for V and 0 bases for J; bases not matched to a gene: 5. The CDR3 is made up of 15 amino acids. CDR1 is MNHEY and CDR2 is SMNVEV in the germline V gene (reference sequence). Written as DNA, the CDR3 is TGTGCCAGCAGTTTTGTGGGACAGTACTCCTACGAGCAGTACTTC. Its protein is CASSFVGQYSYEQYF.